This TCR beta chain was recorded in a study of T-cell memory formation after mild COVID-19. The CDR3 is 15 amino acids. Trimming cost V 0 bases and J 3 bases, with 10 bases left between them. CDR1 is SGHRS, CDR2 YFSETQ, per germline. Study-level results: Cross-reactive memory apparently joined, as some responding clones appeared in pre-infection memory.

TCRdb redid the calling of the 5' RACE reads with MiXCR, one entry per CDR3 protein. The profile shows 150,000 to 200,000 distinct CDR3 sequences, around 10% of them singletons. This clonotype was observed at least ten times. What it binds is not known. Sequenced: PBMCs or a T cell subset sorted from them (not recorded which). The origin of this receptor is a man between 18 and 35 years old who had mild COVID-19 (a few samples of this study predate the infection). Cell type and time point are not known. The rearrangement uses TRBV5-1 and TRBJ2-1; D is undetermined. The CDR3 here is CASSLAQAIYNEQFF. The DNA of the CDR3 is TGCGCCAGCAGCTTGGCCCAAGCAATCTACAATGAGCAGTTCTTC.